This record looks at one T cell receptor (beta chain) sequence and its context. Its cognate antigen is unknown. MiXCR was run by TCRdb on the 5' RACE reads, yielding one entry per CDR3 protein. The table has about 9,600 distinct CDR3 sequences, roughly an eighth seen once; the top ten hold approximately 10%. Germline V gene data show CDR1 as LGHNA and CDR2 as YSLEER. This CDR3 region has 13 residues. Deletions cut 0 bases from V and 7 bases from J, with 4 bases between. The entry originates in a study of spatial heterogeneity in lung cancer. Whole-study findings and limits: Mutation counts in tumors were tracked by counts of expanded intratumoral alpha and beta TCRs.

Time point specified: sample taken at primary tumor resection. The chain joins TRBV4-3 to TRBJ1-6, with D hard to call. The sequences come from lung tumor tissue, collected at surgery. This TCR came from a male donor with early-stage non-small cell lung cancer. CDR3 residues: CASSQDGNSPLHF. CDR3 nucleotides: TGCGCCAGCAGCCAAGATGGGAATTCACCCCTCCACTTT.